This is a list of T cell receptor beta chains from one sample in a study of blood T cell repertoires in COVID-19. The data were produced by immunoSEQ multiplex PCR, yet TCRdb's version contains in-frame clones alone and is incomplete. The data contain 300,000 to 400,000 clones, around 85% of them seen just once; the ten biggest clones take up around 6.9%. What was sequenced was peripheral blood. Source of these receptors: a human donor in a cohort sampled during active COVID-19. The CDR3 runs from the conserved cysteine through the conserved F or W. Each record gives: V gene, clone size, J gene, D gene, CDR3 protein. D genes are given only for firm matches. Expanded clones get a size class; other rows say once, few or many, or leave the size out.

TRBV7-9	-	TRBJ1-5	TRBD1	CASSGPGQGSYSNQPQHF
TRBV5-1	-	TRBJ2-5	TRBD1	CASSKGQGLGNPYF
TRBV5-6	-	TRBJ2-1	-	CASSPIELQLSYNEQFF
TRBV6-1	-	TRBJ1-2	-	CASSEMQGGYTF
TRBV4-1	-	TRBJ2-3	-	CASSQRPPGTTDTQYF
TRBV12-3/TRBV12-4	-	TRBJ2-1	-	CASSLTGVEQFF
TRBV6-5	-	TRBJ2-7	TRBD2	CASGRVGSVYEQYF
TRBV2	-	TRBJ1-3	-	CASSDWESGRNTIYF
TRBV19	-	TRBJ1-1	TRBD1	CASTHPTGGMNTEAFF
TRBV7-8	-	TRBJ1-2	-	CASSSSVQGLGDGYTF
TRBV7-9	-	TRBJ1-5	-	CASSLAGGHQPQHF
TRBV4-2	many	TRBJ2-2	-	CASSQDRRSNTGELFF
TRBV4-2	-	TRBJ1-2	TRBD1	CASSQGTGAHYGYTF
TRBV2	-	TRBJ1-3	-	CASRRYSGNTIYF
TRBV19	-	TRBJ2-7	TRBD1	CASSISGTGTPYEQYF
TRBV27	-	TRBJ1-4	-	CASSQQGLGEKLFF
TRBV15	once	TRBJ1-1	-	CATSQRRSNTEAFF
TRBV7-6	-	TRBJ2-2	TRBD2	CASRPTSGNTGELFF
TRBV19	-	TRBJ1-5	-	CASSSRGEGGNQPQHF
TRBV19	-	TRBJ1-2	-	CASSIDRSPFRGGYTF
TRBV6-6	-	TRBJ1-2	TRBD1	CASSSGQGYGYTF
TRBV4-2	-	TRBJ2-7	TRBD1	CASSQDGQGQYF
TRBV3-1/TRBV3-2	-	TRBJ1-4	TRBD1	CASSQQGATPDNEKLFF
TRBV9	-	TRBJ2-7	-	CASSVPGGISSYEQYF
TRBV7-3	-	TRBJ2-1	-	CASSLTLGQRGNEQFF
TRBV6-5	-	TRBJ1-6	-	CASRSHRVFHSPLHF
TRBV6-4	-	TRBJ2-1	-	CASSDSSRAGYNEQFF
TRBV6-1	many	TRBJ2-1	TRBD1	CASSELYRGHEQFF
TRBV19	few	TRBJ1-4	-	CASMPRATNEKLFF
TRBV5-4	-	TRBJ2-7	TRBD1	CASSSGQGAYEQYF
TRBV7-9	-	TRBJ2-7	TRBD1	CASSLNRGEQYF
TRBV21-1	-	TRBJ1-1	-	CASSTLTECPMNTEAFF
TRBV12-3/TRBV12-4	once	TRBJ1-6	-	CASSFGVDSPLHF
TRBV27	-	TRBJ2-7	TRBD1	CASSRKTGDYEQYF
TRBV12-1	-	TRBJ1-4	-	CASSCGASNEKLFF
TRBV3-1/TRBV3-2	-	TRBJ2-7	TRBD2	CASSLSGLAGSEQYF
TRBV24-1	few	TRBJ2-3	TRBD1	CATSERDRGLDTQYF
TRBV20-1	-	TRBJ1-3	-	CSASPLGAGNTIYF
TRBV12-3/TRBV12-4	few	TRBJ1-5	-	CASSSGVYQPQHF
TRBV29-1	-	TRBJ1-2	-	CSATANYGYTF
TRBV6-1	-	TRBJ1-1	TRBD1	CASSDGTGVGTEAFF
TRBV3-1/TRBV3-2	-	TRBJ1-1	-	CASSQQAERMNTEAFF
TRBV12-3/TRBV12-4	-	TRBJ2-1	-	CASSLRGHEQFF
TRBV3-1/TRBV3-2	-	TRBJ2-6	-	CASSPEEGYEGANVLTF
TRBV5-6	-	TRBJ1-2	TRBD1	CASSEGQALYGYTF
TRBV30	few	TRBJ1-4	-	CAWSEQIDEKLFF
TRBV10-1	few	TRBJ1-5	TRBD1	CASSFTKAAGGVKGQPQHF
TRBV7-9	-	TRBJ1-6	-	CASSLESGNSPLHF
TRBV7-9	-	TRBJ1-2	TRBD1	CASSSRDRGDYGYTF
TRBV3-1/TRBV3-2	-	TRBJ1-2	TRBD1	CASSHRLTGGALGGYTF
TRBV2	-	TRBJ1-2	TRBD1	CASIRTGGNGYTF
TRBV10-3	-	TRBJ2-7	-	CAISESGARTSYEQYF
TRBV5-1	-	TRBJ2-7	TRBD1	CASSPGTASLGFSYEQYF